This TCR beta chain was identified during a study of blood T cell repertoires in COVID-19. Assay used: immunoSEQ multiplex PCR; TCRdb lists only in-frame clones, some missing. The sample carries under 25,000 clones, about 90% recorded once. Trimming at V came to 0 bases and at J to 8 bases, leaving 7 bases not matched to a gene. Germline V lookup: CDR1 MNHEY, CDR2 SMNVEV (reference sequence). The CDR3 contains 16 residues. The sequenced material came from peripheral blood. The chain employs TRBV27 and TRBJ1-6; 7 bases are shared with TRBD1. This sequence was found in a man aged 65 to 85 in a cohort sampled during active COVID-19. As DNA, the CDR3 is TGTGCCAGCAGTTTATCCCGAGACAGGGCTTATTCACCCCTCCACTTT. Its translation: CASSLSRDRAYSPLHF.